This T cell receptor beta chain was captured by sequencing in a study of CD8 T cells in Susac syndrome (dated by TCRdb to about 2019). Regarding the complete study: Repertoire sequencing was used to test whether CD8+ T cell activation and differentiation in Susac syndrome was antigen driven.

Peripheral blood CD8+ and CD4+ T cells from healthy donors, Susac syndrome patients and multiple sclerosis patients were profiled by high-throughput TCR beta sequencing. Multiple sclerosis controls were treatment-naive patients with stable or active relapsing-remitting disease fulfilling revised McDonald criteria. Bulk CD8+ and CD4+ T cells were purified by magnetic negative isolation, while CD8+ TEMRA cells were enriched using FACS. Blood was collected in EDTA tubes and processed within 24 hours, with PBMCs isolated through density gradient centrifugation. PBMCs intended for TCR sequencing were cryopreserved in liquid nitrogen and thawed later in a water bath at 37 degrees C. The sorted or isolated CD4+, CD8+ and CD8+ TEMRA cells reached a purity of at least 90%. The paper as a whole reports these results and caveats: The TCR sequencing and HLA analysis was acknowledged to have included a relatively small number of individuals.

RNA was extracted using the RNeasy kit, and about 0.5 to 1 microgram was reverse transcribed with random hexamers. TCR beta CDR3 regions were amplified with the immunoSEQ multiplex PCR assay covering 54 Vbeta and 13 Jbeta segments. To correct PCR amplification bias, a synthetic template baseline was used for both primer optimization and computational correction. Per the original workflow: Reads were annotated to V, D and J genes per IMGT and analyzed with immunoSEQ Analyzer, keeping only productive sequences. Clonality was calculated as one minus the Shannon entropy normalized by log2 of the number of productive unique sequences. For each patient and control, public and private clones were evaluated within the 100 most prevalent clones. Clones were defined as Susac-specific if absent from the healthy and MS cohorts, from approximately 1,100 published viral clones and from other ImmuneACCESS disease sequences. TCRdb took the public reads, trimmed them with fastp at Q25, ran MiXCR for clone calling and kept in-frame beta chains. Every CDR3 protein is listed once, alongside the most common genes and DNA of its rows. The V and J calls were determined by TCRdb, not by the authors. Counted in this sample were roughly 150,000 distinct CDR3 sequences; around 94% of them appeared once. The ten largest clones represent around 0.093% of the sample.

In this sample, this clonotype turned up once. The target of this receptor is not known. No quality values exist for individual bases; no much larger clone is one base distant. Support from one read is weak. After removal of 6 bases from V and 4 bases from J, the junction retains 9 bases not matched to a gene. CDR1 and CDR2, per the germline V gene, are SNHLY and FYNNEI. The CDR3 runs 16 amino acids, cysteine and phenylalanine included. Kept here is only the CDR3 DNA, which spans 48 bases and is read in frame from base 1. What was sequenced was CD4+ T cells from PBMCs. The chain was built from TRBV2 and TRBJ1-5; 10 junctional bases match TRBD1. The receptor's source is a human donor with multiple sclerosis. The CDR3 region reads CASRQALGQGNQPQHF. The nucleotide sequence is given as TGTGCCAGCAGGCAGGCATTGGGACAGGGGAATCAGCCCCAGCATTTT.